Listed here are 15 T cell receptor beta chains from one sample, sequenced in a study of blood T cell repertoires in COVID-19. Using immunoSEQ multiplex PCR, the repertoire was profiled, and TCRdb retains in-frame clones only, with some absent. Among approximately 85,000 clones listed, more than 80% were seen once. Material: peripheral blood. The source of these receptors is a human donor in a cohort sampled during active COVID-19.

The chain uses TRBV19 and TRBJ2-1; 7 positions agree with TRBD2. This CDR3 has 13 amino acids. Unmatched junction bases numbered 2, after V lost 4 bases and J lost 5 bases. Germline-derived CDR1 and CDR2 are LNHDA and SQIVND (reference sequence). DNA for the CDR3: TGTGCCAGTAGTACGGGACTACACAATGAGCAGTTCTTC. Protein sequence: CASSTGLHNEQFF.

This chain joins TRBV18 and TRBJ1-5; D uncertain. CDR3 length: 15 residues. Germline values: CDR1 KGHSH, CDR2 LQKENI. Trimming took off 0 bases at V and 0 bases at J, with 6 bases between the two ends. The CDR3: CASSPPWPSNQPQHF. In DNA form, the CDR3 reads TGTGCCAGCTCACCACCGTGGCCTAGCAATCAGCCCCAGCATTTT.

This chain connects TRBV9 to TRBJ1-2, with D unresolved. The V gene lost 0 bases and the J gene lost 2 bases, with 11 bases spanning the gap. The V gene's germline CDR1 is SGDLS and CDR2 YYNGEE. CDR3 length: 15 amino acids. The CDR3, as DNA: TGTGCCAGCAGCGTAGAGTCGTCACAGAACTATGGCTACACCTTC. This codes for CASSVESSQNYGYTF.

The chain employs TRBV6-5 and TRBJ1-5; 10 nucleotides line up with TRBD1. J gave up 3 bases and V 6 bases, and 5 bases lay outside the gene matches. Germline values: CDR1 MNHEY, CDR2 SVGAGI. CDR3 length: 15 amino acids. The CDR3 region is CASRVDRGLNQPQHF. CDR3 coding DNA: TGTGCCAGCAGGGTTGACAGGGGGCTCAATCAGCCCCAGCATTTT.

V and J are TRBV19 and TRBJ1-1, with D unresolved. In germline, CDR1 is LNHDA, CDR2 SQIVND (reference sequence). The CDR3 totals 16 residues. Trimming cost V 1 base and J 0 bases, with 12 bases left between them. The CDR3 loop is CASSIGEVPMNTEAFF. CDR3 nucleotides: TGTGCCAGTAGTATAGGGGAGGTACCGATGAACACTGAAGCTTTCTTT.

The chain has TRBV5-4 and TRBJ2-5, with D possibly TRBD2 on 6 matching bases. Germline V CDR1 and CDR2: SGHNT, YYREEE (reference sequence). There are 14 residues in the CDR3. The V gene lost 5 bases and the J gene lost 4 bases, with 15 bases spanning the gap. The CDR3 DNA sequence: TGTGCCAGCAGTCCCGGGGGAGAGGGAGAGACCCAGTACTTC. Translation: CASSPGGEGETQYF.

The chain has TRBV6-2 or TRBV6-3 and TRBJ2-7; TRBD1 agrees at 7 bases. The V gene end was trimmed by 5 bases and the J gene end by 1 base; junction bases not matched to a gene: 5. Looked up from germline, CDR1 is MNHEY and CDR2 is SVGEGT. This CDR3 is 14 amino acids long. CDR3 in amino acids: CASSRPGGSYEQYF. The CDR3 coding sequence is TGTGCCAGCAGTCGTCCAGGGGGATCCTACGAGCAGTACTTC.

The genes are TRBV7-2 and TRBJ1-5; 8 bases agree with TRBD1. Germline V gives CDR1 SGHTA, CDR2 FQGNSA. V lost 3 bases to trimming and J lost 1 base; unmatched junction nucleotides: 8. This CDR3 comprises 17 residues. CDR3 bases: TGTGCCAGCAGCTTGGAACAGGGGGGGGTAAGCAATCAGCCCCAGCATTTT. Its protein product is CASSLEQGGVSNQPQHF. The variable domain in full, completed from reference TRBV7-2 and TRBJ1-5, reads GAGVSQSPSNKVTEKGKDVELRCDPISGHTALYWYRQSLGQGLEFLIYFQGNSAPDKSGLPSDRFSAERTGGSVSTLTIQRTQQEDSAVYLCASSLEQGGVSNQPQHFGDGTRLSIL.

The rearrangement uses TRBV18 and TRBJ2-7, with D possibly matching TRBD2 (5 bases). Trimming removed 0 bases from V and 2 bases from J, with 8 bases in between. Germline CDR1 KGHSH, CDR2 LQKENI. There are 14 residues in the CDR3. CDR3 sequence (DNA): TGTGCCAGCTCACCACCGGCGGGTACCTACGAGCAGTACTTC. This translates into CASSPPAGTYEQYF.

This clone was seen only a few times. V is TRBV11-2 and J is TRBJ2-1, with D perhaps TRBD2 (6 bases). Trimming took 2 bases from V and 10 from J, leaving 15 bases between them. Germline-derived CDR1 and CDR2 are SGHAT and FQNNGV. CDR3 length: 14 residues. CDR3 loop: CASSLNSGPLEQFF. The CDR3 nucleotides read TGTGCCAGCAGCTTAAATAGCGGTCCCTTGGAGCAGTTCTTC. Together with reference TRBV11-2 and TRBJ2-1, the CDR3 gives the full variable domain: EAGVAQSPRYKIIEKRQSVAFWCNPISGHATLYWYQQILGQGPKLLIQFQNNGVVDDSQLPKDRFSAERLKGVDSTLKIQPAKLEDSAVYLCASSLNSGPLEQFFGPGTRLTVL.

CDR3 nucleotide sequence: TGTGCCAGCAGCAGGGGGCCCGGTCAGCCCCAGCATTTT. Protein sequence: CASSRGPGQPQHF. The chain has TRBV6-5 and TRBJ1-5; 8 nucleotides align to TRBD1. Trimming removed 6 bases from V and 6 bases from J; junction bases left unmatched: 4. CDR3 length: 13 amino acids. CDR1 and CDR2 (germline): MNHEY, SVGAGI.

The rearrangement uses TRBV5-1 and TRBJ2-5; D is possibly TRBD2 (6 bases). In germline, CDR1 is SGHRS, CDR2 YFSETQ. The CDR3 covers 14 residues. V was shortened by 2 bases and J by 3 bases, with 11 bases between the two germline ends. In nucleotides, the CDR3 is TGCGCCAGCAGCTTACGGGGGTTTGAAGAGACCCAGTACTTC. This sequence encodes CASSLRGFEETQYF.

The chain joins TRBV7-9 to TRBJ1-6, with 7 bases lining up with TRBD1. The CDR3 length is 14 residues. CDR1 and CDR2 (germline): SEHNR, FQNEAQ (reference sequence). Trimming removed 6 bases from V and 7 bases from J; junction bases left unmatched: 6. The CDR3 reads CASRQTGENSPLHF. Here the CDR3 DNA reads TGTGCCAGCAGACAAACAGGGGAAAATTCACCCCTCCACTTT.

V gene TRBV11-3 combines with J gene TRBJ1-5, with TRBD1 matching 7 bases. CDR1 is SGHNT, CDR2 YENEEA, per germline. V was clipped by 2 bases and J by 0 bases; unmatched bases: 7. There are 17 residues in the CDR3. DNA for the CDR3: TGTGCCAGCAGCTTACCATCGGGACAGTATAGCAATCAGCCCCAGCATTTT. This codes for CASSLPSGQYSNQPQHF. Drawing the rest from reference TRBV11-3 and TRBJ1-5, the complete variable domain is EAGVVQSPRYKIIEKKQPVAFWCNPISGHNTLYWYLQNLGQGPELLIRYENEEAVDDSQLPKDRFSAERLKGVDSTLKIQPAELGDSAVYLCASSLPSGQYSNQPQHFGDGTRLSIL.

This chain joins TRBV5-1 and TRBJ1-4; the match to TRBD1 covers 8 bases. V shed 3 bases and J 6 bases; nucleotides not matched to a gene: 7. The CDR3 consists of 15 residues. Germline V lookup: CDR1 SGHRS, CDR2 YFSETQ. CDR3 sequence: CASSSTGTGDEKLFF. The CDR3 bases are TGCGCCAGCAGCTCGACGGGGACAGGTGATGAAAAACTGTTTTTT. Filled out from reference TRBV5-1 and TRBJ1-4, the complete variable domain reads KAGVTQTPRYLIKTRGQQVTLSCSPISGHRSVSWYQQTPGQGLQFLFEYFSETQRNKGNFPGRFSGRQFSNSRSEMNVSTLELGDSALYLCASSSTGTGDEKLFFGSGTQLSVL.